Below are 18 T cell receptor beta chains sequenced from a single sample in a study of T cell responses to AZD1222 COVID-19 vaccine (dated by TCRdb to the early 2020s). The time point label corresponds to: about 28 days (+/-7) after the second vaccine dose. Library prep was done by the immunoSEQ multiplex PCR assay. TCRdb took this table from immuneACCESS and kept in-frame rearrangements with V and J called. Such tables lack part of the clones; where checked against another copy, unresolved V genes explain under half of the gap, and the rest is unexplained. The table for this sample lists over 110,000 clones; around 90% of them were counted only once. The top ten constitute under 2% of the sample. The sequences come from peripheral blood, collected 28 days after the second AZD1222 dose. The origin of the receptors is an adult who received the AZD1222 COVID-19 vaccine.

This chain links TRBV7-2 with TRBJ1-1; a possible D gene is TRBD1 (6 bases). The V and J ends lost 5 bases and 4 bases respectively, with 20 bases between them. CDR3 size: 16 residues. Germline V gene data show CDR1 as SGHTA and CDR2 as FQGNSA. The CDR3 sequence is CASSPHMGGASTEAFF. CDR3 in DNA: TGTGCCAGCAGCCCACACATGGGGGGGGCCAGCACTGAAGCTTTCTTT.

The chain links TRBV28 to TRBJ2-3; D is tentatively TRBD1 or TRBD2 (5 bases each). The CDR3 spans 15 residues. Per germline, CDR1 MDHEN and CDR2 SYDVKM. Trimming cost V 6 bases and J 0 bases, with 13 bases left between them. The CDR3 DNA reads as TGTGCCAGCAGAAGTAGCGAGGGGAGCACAGATACGCAGTATTTT. Residues: CASRSSEGSTDTQYF. Full variable domain (outside the CDR3, taken from reference TRBV28 and TRBJ2-3): DVKVTQSSRYLVKRTGEKVFLECVQDMDHENMFWYRQDPGLGLRLIYFSYDVKMKEKGDIPEGYSVSREKKERFSLILESASTNQTSMYLCASRSSEGSTDTQYFGPGTRLTVL.

The chain combines TRBV5-1 with TRBJ2-3; D ambiguous. The V and J ends lost 5 bases and 2 bases respectively, with 9 bases between them. CDR3 length equals 13 residues. Per germline, CDR1 SGHRS and CDR2 YFSETQ. The CDR3 coding sequence is TGCGCCAGCAGTCAGGAGCTCACAGATACGCAGTATTTT. Translating gives CASSQELTDTQYF.

This sequence joins TRBV18 and TRBJ1-1; 7 bases align to TRBD1. V was pared by 3 bases and J by 3 bases, with 4 bases of the junction left unmatched. This CDR3 spans 14 amino acids. Germline values: CDR1 KGHSH, CDR2 LQKENI. CDR3 sequence reads: CASSPTTGDTEAFF. CDR3 in DNA: TGTGCCAGCTCACCGACCACAGGGGACACTGAAGCTTTCTTT.

The gene calls are TRBV7-2 and TRBJ2-1; TRBD2 agrees at 7 bases. Germline V CDR1 and CDR2: SGHTA, FQGNSA. The CDR3 is 14 residues long. V lost 5 bases to trimming and J lost 9 bases; unmatched junction nucleotides: 10. Written as DNA, the CDR3 is TGTGCCAGCAGCCGTTCCCATGGGACTACTGAGCAGTTCTTC. This gives the protein CASSRSHGTTEQFF.

The rearrangement uses TRBV7-8 and TRBJ1-1; 7 bases match TRBD1. This CDR3 has 15 residues. V trimming: 3 bases; J trimming: 5 bases; junction bases outside the gene matches: 9. The V gene's germline CDR1 is SGHVS and CDR2 FQNEAQ. In nucleotides, the CDR3 is TGTGCCAGCAGCTTTCGACAGGGAGGGCGAACTGAAGCTTTCTTT. It yields the protein CASSFRQGGRTEAFF. Full variable domain (missing parts from reference TRBV7-8 and TRBJ1-1): GAGVSQSPRYKVAKRGQDVALRCDPISGHVSLFWYQQALGQGPEFLTYFQNEAQLDKSGLPSDRFFAERPEGSVSTLKIQRTQQEDSAVYLCASSFRQGGRTEAFFGQGTRLTVV.

This chain uses TRBV3-1 (or the pseudogene TRBV3-2) with TRBJ1-1, with 7 nucleotides matching TRBD1. This CDR3 region has 15 residues. With 1 base clipped from V and 1 base from J, the junction kept 3 bases outside the gene matches. The V gene's germline CDR1 is LGHDT and CDR2 YNNKEL (reference sequence). This chain's CDR3 is CASSQGTGRNTEAFF. CDR3 DNA: TGTGCCAGCAGCCAAGGGACAGGAAGGAACACTGAAGCTTTCTTT.

The chain is built from TRBV29-1 and TRBJ2-1; no clear D gene. The V gene lost 4 bases and the J gene lost 6 bases, with 7 bases spanning the gap. The CDR3 contains 11 residues. The germline V gene has CDR1 SQVTM and CDR2 ANQGSEA. This chain's CDR3 is CSVGRGNEQFF. The CDR3, as DNA: TGCAGCGTTGGGCGCGGCAATGAGCAGTTCTTC.

The chain couples TRBV29-1 to TRBJ1-2; perhaps TRBD1 as D (5 bases). CDR1 SQVTM and CDR2 ANQGSEA come from the germline V gene. Deletions cut 7 bases from V and 4 bases from J, with 22 bases between. This CDR3 is built from 15 residues. The DNA of the CDR3 is TGCAGCGCTCCAGCACCGGGACCCGCGGGCTATGGCTACACCTTC. This sequence encodes CSAPAPGPAGYGYTF.

The rearrangement uses TRBV28 and TRBJ1-5; tentatively, D is TRBD1 (5 bases). The germline V gene encodes CDR1 MDHEN and CDR2 SYDVKM. The ends were cut back, 1 base at V and 2 bases at J, with 9 bases in the middle. This CDR3 is 15 amino acids long. CDR3 bases: TGTGCCAGCAGTTTATTCGGGGGAGGCAATCAGCCCCAGCATTTT. It specifies CASSLFGGGNQPQHF.

J is TRBJ1-1 and V is TRBV30; the D gene is possibly TRBD1 (5 bases). Deletions cut 0 bases from V and 1 base from J, with 15 bases between. The CDR3 loop spans 16 amino acids. CDR1 is GTSNPN, CDR2 SVGIG, per germline (reference sequence). This chain's CDR3 is CAWSVRQGVRNTEAFF. Written as DNA, the CDR3 is TGTGCCTGGAGTGTAAGGCAGGGTGTGAGGAACACTGAAGCTTTCTTT.

The chain carries TRBV10-3 and TRBJ1-2; tentative D call: TRBD1 (6 bases). The V end was cut by 7 bases, the J end by 7 bases, with 16 bases between. The germline gives CDR1 ENHRY, CDR2 SYGVKD. The CDR3 loop spans 13 amino acids. CDR3 sequence reads: CAITSEGGGGYTF. The CDR3 nucleotides read TGTGCCATCACCTCCGAAGGGGGAGGTGGCTACACCTTC.

The CDR3 loop is CASSPRGSGPYNEQFF. DNA for the CDR3: TGTGCCAGCAGCCCCCGTGGTAGCGGGCCCTACAATGAGCAGTTCTTC. The chain couples TRBV7-9 to TRBJ2-1, with 7 bases aligning to TRBD2. V shed 5 bases, J shed 2 bases, and the junction held 9 bases outside the gene matches. The CDR3 totals 16 residues. CDR1 and CDR2 (germline): SEHNR, FQNEAQ (reference sequence).

The V call is TRBV5-8, the J call TRBJ2-7, with 12 bases fitting TRBD1. Germline-derived CDR1 and CDR2 are SGHTS and YDEGEE. The CDR3 length is 14 residues. After removal of 6 bases from V and 6 bases from J, the junction contained 7 bases not matched to a gene. CDR3: CASNRDRGRSEQYV. For the CDR3, the DNA is TGTGCCAGCAACCGGGACAGGGGGCGATCCGAGCAGTACGTC.

J is TRBJ1-1 and V is TRBV6-6; 7 bases agree with TRBD1. There are 13 residues in the CDR3. The junction had 7 bases not matched to a gene; V was cut back by 6 bases and J by 6 bases. Germline CDR1 reads MNHNY; CDR2 reads SVGAGI (reference sequence). The CDR3: CASSPTGVPEAFF. The CDR3 DNA is TGTGCCAGCAGCCCTACAGGGGTCCCTGAAGCTTTCTTT.

CDR3 sequence: CASSAAVTGNTIYF. In DNA form, the CDR3 reads TGTGCCAGCAGCGCGGCAGTAACTGGAAACACCATATATTTT. The rearrangement uses TRBV9 and TRBJ1-3; D gene ambiguous. Germline CDR1 and CDR2: SGDLS and YYNGEE. The CDR3 consists of 14 residues. The V end was cut by 3 bases, the J end by 2 bases, with 9 bases between.

This clone was counted a single time. This chain connects TRBV19 to TRBJ2-2, with D perhaps TRBD2 (6 bases). The CDR3 is 13 residues long. V dropped 3 bases and J dropped 8 bases, with 10 bases sitting between them. The germline V gene encodes CDR1 LNHDA and CDR2 SQIVND (reference sequence). Here the CDR3 DNA reads TGTGCCAGTAGTATCCTCCTAGCGGGGGAGCTGTTTTTT. Its protein is CASSILLAGELFF.

This clone is a singleton in its sample. The genes are TRBV7-9 and TRBJ2-1, with a tentative D call TRBD2 (5 bases). CDR1 is SEHNR and CDR2 is FQNEAQ in the germline V gene (reference sequence). Trimming cost V 3 bases and J 0 bases, with 9 bases left between them. The CDR3 spans 15 residues. The CDR3 spells CASSFRGVSYNEQFF. The CDR3 bases are TGTGCCAGCAGCTTCCGGGGTGTCTCCTACAATGAGCAGTTCTTC. The whole variable domain, remainder taken from reference TRBV7-9 and TRBJ2-1, is DTGVSQNPRHKITKRGQNVTFRCDPISEHNRLYWYRQTLGQGPEFLTYFQNEAQLEKSRLLSDRFSAERPKGSFSTLEIQRTEQGDSAMYLCASSFRGVSYNEQFFGPGTRLTVL.